This TCR beta chain was captured in a study of blood T cell repertoires in COVID-19. Study summary: Donors in the United States, Italy and Spain gave samples during acute or convalescent COVID-19. Nucleic acid was either cDNA or gDNA, and it came from T cells, B-cell-depleted T cells, or PBMCs.

Study processing details: Nucleated cell counts were estimated from reference gene primer amplification. The assay was immunoSEQ multiplex PCR, and TCRdb's table has in-frame clones only and misses some. V and J calls and clone size follow that table, whereas D and trimming were derived from the DNA. The sample lists about 270,000 clones; around nine tenths were seen once. Trimming shortened V by 5 bases and J by 9 bases, and 23 bases separated the two germline ends. Germline-derived CDR1 and CDR2 are LNHDA and SQIVND (reference sequence). CDR3 length: 16 residues. This sequence originates from a man aged 40-49 years with active or convalescent COVID-19. The sample consisted of peripheral blood. The chain has TRBV19 and TRBJ2-1, with a weak D call TRBD2 (5 bases). This CDR3 reads CASSSIGVRPPLEQFF. In DNA form, the CDR3 reads TGTGCCAGTAGTTCCATCGGGGTCCGGCCCCCCCTTGAGCAGTTCTTC.